This passage covers 13 T cell receptor beta chains from one sample sequenced in a study of control samples from healthy donors and cancer patients. The assay was immunoSEQ multiplex PCR, and TCRdb's table has in-frame clones only and misses some. The repertoire has about 71,000 clones, over 85% of them found once; the top ten carry 15% to 20%. Sequencing was carried out using PBMCs. These TCRs come from a man aged 55-75 years with lung cancer.

This rearrangement joins TRBV24-1 to TRBJ1-2, with TRBD1 matching 11 bases. CDR1 KGHDR and CDR2 SFDVKD come from the germline V gene. V was pared by 2 bases and J by 3 bases, with 4 bases of the junction left unmatched. The CDR3 has 16 amino acids. For the CDR3, the DNA is TGTGCCACCAGTGATTCGTCGGGACAGGGGGACTATGGCTACACCTTC. Residues: CATSDSSGQGDYGYTF.

The chain couples TRBV30 to TRBJ2-2, with 8 bases fitting TRBD1. Trimming took 2 bases from V and 5 from J; bases not matched to a gene: 13. The germline gives CDR1 GTSNPN, CDR2 SVGIG (reference sequence). The CDR3 has 17 residues. The CDR3 DNA reads as TGTGCCTGGAGTCGCAGCCCCCCACAGGGGGGAACCGGGGAGCTGTTTTTT. It specifies CAWSRSPPQGGTGELFF.

V gene TRBV7-2 combines with J gene TRBJ1-1, with D perhaps TRBD1 (6 bases). The length of the CDR3 is 15 residues. V lost 1 base, J lost 1 base, and 10 bases lay in between. Germline CDR1 SGHTA, CDR2 FQGNSA. The DNA for the CDR3 is TGTGCCAGCAGCTTAGGTGGGGGACAGAACACTGAAGCTTTCTTT. Its protein product is CASSLGGGQNTEAFF.

V and J are TRBV15 and TRBJ1-1; the D is unclear. Trimming pared 5 bases from V and 7 bases from J, leaving 14 bases between. The germline V gene encodes CDR1 LNHNV and CDR2 YYDKDF (reference sequence). CDR3 length: 13 residues. The CDR3 loop reads CATSETLRVEAFF. CDR3 in DNA: TGTGCCACCAGCGAAACTTTACGGGTTGAAGCTTTCTTT.

This sequence joins TRBV7-9 and TRBJ1-6, with D unclear. The germline V gene encodes CDR1 SEHNR and CDR2 FQNEAQ (reference sequence). V lost 7 bases, J lost 7 bases, and 8 bases lay in between. The CDR3 sequence is 12 residues long. The CDR3 sequence: CASTSPNSPLHF. CDR3 bases: TGTGCCAGCACCTCCCCAAATTCACCCCTCCACTTT.

CDR3 bases: TGTGCCAGCAGCTTACCTCGGACAGGGGGCTCTGGGGCCAACGTCCTGACTTTC. It is translated as CASSLPRTGGSGANVLTF. The V gene is TRBV7-9, the J gene TRBJ2-6, with 10 bases matching TRBD1. The CDR3 runs 18 residues. Germline CDR1 is SEHNR and CDR2 is FQNEAQ (reference sequence). Trimming at V came to 2 bases and at J to 0 bases, leaving 4 bases not matched to a gene.

This clone was counted between two and nine times. The rearrangement uses TRBV30 and TRBJ2-5, with no clear D. V was trimmed by 5 bases and J by 1 base, leaving 11 bases between them. The germline V gene has CDR1 GTSNPN and CDR2 SVGIG (reference sequence). CDR3 length equals 13 residues. This CDR3 reads CAWGLGLQETQYF. CDR3 DNA sequence: TGTGCCTGGGGGCTCGGCCTCCAAGAGACCCAGTACTTC.

J is TRBJ1-4 and V is TRBV6-5, with 7 bases that match TRBD1. The CDR3 contains 15 residues. The V gene's germline CDR1 is MNHEY and CDR2 SVGAGI. With V trimmed by 6 bases and J by 11 bases, 15 bases remained unmatched. The CDR3: CASRKKPTGSQKLFF. CDR3 DNA: TGTGCCAGCAGAAAAAAACCGACAGGGTCGCAGAAACTGTTTTTT.

The chain combines TRBV7-9 with TRBJ1-2; no firm D call. The V gene lost 0 bases and the J gene lost 7 bases, with 9 bases spanning the gap. The length of the CDR3 is 13 residues. Germline CDR1 is SEHNR and CDR2 is FQNEAQ (reference sequence). This CDR3 is CASSLAGSVGYTF. The CDR3 DNA follows: TGTGCCAGCAGCTTAGCCGGGTCCGTTGGCTACACCTTC.

The rearrangement links TRBV3-1 (or the pseudogene TRBV3-2) to TRBJ2-5; 7 bases match TRBD1. The germline V gene encodes CDR1 LGHDT and CDR2 YNNKEL (reference sequence). J gave up 5 bases and V 0 bases, and 6 bases lay outside the gene matches. The CDR3 has 15 amino acids. CDR3 sequence: CASSQEMRGQETQYF. The CDR3 DNA is TGTGCCAGCAGCCAAGAAATGAGGGGGCAGGAGACCCAGTACTTC.

This clone was counted a single time. The chain joins TRBV5-6 to TRBJ1-2; D gene unclear. Germline V gene data show CDR1 as SGHDT and CDR2 as YYEEEE. V was clipped by 0 bases and J by 3 bases, with 12 bases between them. The CDR3 is 15 residues long. CDR3 amino acids: CASSLGSTSYYGYTF. DNA for the CDR3: TGTGCCAGCAGCTTGGGGTCGACGTCCTACTATGGCTACACCTTC.

The J gene is TRBJ1-4, the V gene TRBV11-3, with TRBD1 identical over 9 bases. After removal of 6 bases from V and 8 bases from J, the junction contained 4 bases not matched to a gene. This CDR3 is built from 13 residues. CDR1 and CDR2 from the germline V gene are SGHNT and YENEEA. CDR3 bases: TGTGCCAGCAGTAACAGGGGGCCAGAAAAACTGTTTTTT. Translated: CASSNRGPEKLFF.

This clone has a handful of counts. J is TRBJ1-1 and V is TRBV5-5; possible D gene TRBD1, 5 bases. V shed 6 bases and J shed 5 bases, with 17 bases lying between them. The CDR3 totals 14 residues. Germline values: CDR1 SGHKS, CDR2 YYEKEE (reference sequence). The CDR3: CASTPGLGWTEAFF. The CDR3 region has the DNA TGTGCCAGCACCCCGGGGCTGGGATGGACTGAAGCTTTCTTT.